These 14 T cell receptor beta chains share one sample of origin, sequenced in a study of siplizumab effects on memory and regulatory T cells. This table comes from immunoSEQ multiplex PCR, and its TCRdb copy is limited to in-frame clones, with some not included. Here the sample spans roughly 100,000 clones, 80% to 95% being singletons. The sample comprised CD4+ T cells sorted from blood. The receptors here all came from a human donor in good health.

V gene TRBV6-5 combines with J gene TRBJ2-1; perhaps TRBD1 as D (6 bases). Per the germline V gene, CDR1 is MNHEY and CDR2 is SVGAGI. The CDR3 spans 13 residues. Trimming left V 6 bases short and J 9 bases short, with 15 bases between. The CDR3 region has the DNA TGTGCCAGCAGAGAAAAGGGACATCTTGAGCAGTTCTTC. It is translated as CASREKGHLEQFF.

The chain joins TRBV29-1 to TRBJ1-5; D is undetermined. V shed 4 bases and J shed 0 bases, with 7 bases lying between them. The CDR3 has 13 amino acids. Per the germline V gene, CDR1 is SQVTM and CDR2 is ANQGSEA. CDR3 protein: CSVGRDSNQPQHF. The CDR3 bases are TGCAGCGTTGGGCGGGATAGCAATCAGCCCCAGCATTTT.

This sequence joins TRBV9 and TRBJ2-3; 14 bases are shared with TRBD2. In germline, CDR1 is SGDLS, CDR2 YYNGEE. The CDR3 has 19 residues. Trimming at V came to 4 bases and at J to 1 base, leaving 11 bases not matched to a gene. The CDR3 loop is CASSLRGTSGSLGTDTQYF. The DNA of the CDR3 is TGTGCCAGCAGCTTAAGGGGGACTAGCGGGAGTTTGGGCACAGATACGCAGTATTTT.

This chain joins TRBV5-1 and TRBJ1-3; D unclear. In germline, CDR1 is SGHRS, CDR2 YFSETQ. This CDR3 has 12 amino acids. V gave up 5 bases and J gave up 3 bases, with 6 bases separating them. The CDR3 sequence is CASSEGGNTIYF. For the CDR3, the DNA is TGCGCCAGCAGTGAAGGTGGAAACACCATATATTTT.

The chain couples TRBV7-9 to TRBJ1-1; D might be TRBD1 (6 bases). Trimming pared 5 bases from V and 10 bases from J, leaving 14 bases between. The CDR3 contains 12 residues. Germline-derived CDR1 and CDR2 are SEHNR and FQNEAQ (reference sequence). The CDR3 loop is CASSTQTGLAFF. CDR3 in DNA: TGTGCCAGCAGCACGCAAACAGGGTTAGCTTTCTTT.

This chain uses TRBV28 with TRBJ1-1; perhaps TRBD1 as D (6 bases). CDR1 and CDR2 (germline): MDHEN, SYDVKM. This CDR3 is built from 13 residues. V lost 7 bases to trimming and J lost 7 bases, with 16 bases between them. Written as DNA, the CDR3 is TGTGCCAGCACTTACGGGGGCGAGGTTGAAGCTTTCTTT. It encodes CASTYGGEVEAFF. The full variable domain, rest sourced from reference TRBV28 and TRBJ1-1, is DVKVTQSSRYLVKRTGEKVFLECVQDMDHENMFWYRQDPGLGLRLIYFSYDVKMKEKGDIPEGYSVSREKKERFSLILESASTNQTSMYLCASTYGGEVEAFFGQGTRLTVV.

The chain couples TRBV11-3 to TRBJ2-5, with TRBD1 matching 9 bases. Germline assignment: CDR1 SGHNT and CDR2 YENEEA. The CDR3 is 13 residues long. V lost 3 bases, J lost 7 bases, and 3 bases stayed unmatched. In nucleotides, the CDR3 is TGTGCCAGCAGCTTGGGACAGGGTGGGACCCAGTACTTC. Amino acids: CASSLGQGGTQYF.

This CDR3 reads CASRLLGQGYEQYF. The DNA for the CDR3 is TGTGCCAGCAGACTATTGGGACAGGGCTACGAGCAGTACTTC. The V gene is TRBV28, the J gene TRBJ2-7, with 9 bases identical to TRBD1. Trimming removed 6 bases from V and 3 bases from J; junction bases left unmatched: 6. The germline V gene has CDR1 MDHEN and CDR2 SYDVKM. This CDR3 has 14 residues.

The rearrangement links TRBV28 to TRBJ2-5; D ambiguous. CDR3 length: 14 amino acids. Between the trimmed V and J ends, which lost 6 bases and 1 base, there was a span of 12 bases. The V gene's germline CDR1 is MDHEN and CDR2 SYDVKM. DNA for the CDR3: TGTGCCAGCAGCCCCCCGTTGCGCCAAGAGACCCAGTACTTC. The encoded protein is CASSPPLRQETQYF.

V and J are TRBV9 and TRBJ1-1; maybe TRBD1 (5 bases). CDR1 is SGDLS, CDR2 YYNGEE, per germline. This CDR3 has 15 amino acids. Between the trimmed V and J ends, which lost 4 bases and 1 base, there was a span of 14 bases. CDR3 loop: CASSTQDTGNTEAFF. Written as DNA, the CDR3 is TGTGCCAGCAGCACCCAGGACACAGGGAACACTGAAGCTTTCTTT.

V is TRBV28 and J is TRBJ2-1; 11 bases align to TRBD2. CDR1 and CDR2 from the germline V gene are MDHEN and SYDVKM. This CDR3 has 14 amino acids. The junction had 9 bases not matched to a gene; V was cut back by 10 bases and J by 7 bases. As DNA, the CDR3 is TGTGCCACCCTCTTAGCGGGAGGGCATAATGAGCAGTTCTTC. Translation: CATLLAGGHNEQFF. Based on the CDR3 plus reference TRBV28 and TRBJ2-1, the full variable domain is DVKVTQSSRYLVKRTGEKVFLECVQDMDHENMFWYRQDPGLGLRLIYFSYDVKMKEKGDIPEGYSVSREKKERFSLILESASTNQTSMYLCATLLAGGHNEQFFGPGTRLTVL.

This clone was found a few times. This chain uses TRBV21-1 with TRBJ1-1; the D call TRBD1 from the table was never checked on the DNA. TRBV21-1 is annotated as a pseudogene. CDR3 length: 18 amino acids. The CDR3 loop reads CASSATGGEGKMNTEAFF. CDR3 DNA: TGTGCCAGCAGCGCTACAGGGGGCGAGGGAAAAATGAACACTGAAGCTTTCTTT.

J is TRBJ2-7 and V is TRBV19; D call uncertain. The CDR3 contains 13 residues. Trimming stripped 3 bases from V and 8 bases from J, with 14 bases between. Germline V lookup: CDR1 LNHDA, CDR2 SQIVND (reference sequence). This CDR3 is CASSIGLTEQQYF. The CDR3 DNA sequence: TGTGCCAGTAGTATTGGGCTTACAGAACAGCAGTACTTC. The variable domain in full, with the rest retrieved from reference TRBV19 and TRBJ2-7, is DGGITQSPKYLFRKEGQNVTLSCEQNLNHDAMYWYRQDPGQGLRLIYYSQIVNDFQKGDIAEGYSVSREKKESFPLTVTSAQKNPTAFYLCASSIGLTEQQYFGPGTRLTVT.

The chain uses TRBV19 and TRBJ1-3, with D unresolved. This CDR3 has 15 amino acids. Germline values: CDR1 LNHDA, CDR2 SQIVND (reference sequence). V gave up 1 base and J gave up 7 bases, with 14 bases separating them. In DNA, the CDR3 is TGTGCCAGTAGTATAGCCGCGACGGATGGTAACACCATATATTTT. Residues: CASSIAATDGNTIYF.